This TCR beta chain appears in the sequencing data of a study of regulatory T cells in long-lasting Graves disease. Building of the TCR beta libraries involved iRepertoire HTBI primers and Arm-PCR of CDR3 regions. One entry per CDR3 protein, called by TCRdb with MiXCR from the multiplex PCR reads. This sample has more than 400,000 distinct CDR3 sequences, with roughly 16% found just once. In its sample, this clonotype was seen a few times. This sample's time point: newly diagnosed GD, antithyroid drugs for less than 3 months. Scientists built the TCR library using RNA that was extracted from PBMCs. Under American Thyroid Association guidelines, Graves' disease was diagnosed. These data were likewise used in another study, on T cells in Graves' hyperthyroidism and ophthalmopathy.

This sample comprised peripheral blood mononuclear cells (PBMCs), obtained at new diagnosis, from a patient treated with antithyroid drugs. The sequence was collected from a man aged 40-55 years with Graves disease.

The DNA for the CDR3 is TGTGCCAGCAGTGGGAGACAGGGTTTCCCCACTGAGCAGTTCTTC. Its translation is CASSGRQGFPTEQFF. This chain uses TRBV6-2 or TRBV6-3 with TRBJ2-1; 7 bases line up with TRBD1. Losses at the gene ends were 5 bases for V and 9 bases for J; bases not matched to a gene: 13. CDR3 length equals 15 residues. Germline V gene lookup returns CDR1 MNHEY and CDR2 SVGEGT.